Below are 2 T cell receptor beta chains sequenced from a single sample in a study of CD8 T cells in Susac syndrome. Reverse transcription of about 0.5 to 1 ug RNA was carried out with random hexamers. MiXCR, applied by TCRdb to the immunoSEQ multiplex PCR reads, yields one record per CDR3 protein. The table lists around 180,000 distinct CDR3 sequences, about 95% of them singletons. Sequencing input: CD8+ T cells from PBMCs. The receptors come from a human donor with multiple sclerosis.

The chain couples TRBV30 to TRBJ2-1, with D uncertain. V was clipped by 0 bases and J by 6 bases, with 15 bases between them. The germline gives CDR1 GTSNPN, CDR2 SVGIG (reference sequence). The CDR3 spans 15 residues. CDR3 loop: CAWSVPPIGPNEQFF. CDR3 nucleotide sequence: TGTGCCTGGAGTGTACCCCCCATCGGACCCAATGAGCAGTTCTTC.

V usage is TRBV4-1 and J usage is TRBJ1-1; 8 nucleotides agree with TRBD1. The J segment lost 2 bases and the V segment lost 3 bases, leaving 5 bases of the junction unmatched. The CDR3 totals 15 residues. Looked up from germline, CDR1 is MGHRA and CDR2 is YSYEKL. CDR3 nucleotide sequence: TGCGCCAGCAGCCAGCTAGGACAGGGAAACACTGAAGCTTTCTTT. Protein product: CASSQLGQGNTEAFF.